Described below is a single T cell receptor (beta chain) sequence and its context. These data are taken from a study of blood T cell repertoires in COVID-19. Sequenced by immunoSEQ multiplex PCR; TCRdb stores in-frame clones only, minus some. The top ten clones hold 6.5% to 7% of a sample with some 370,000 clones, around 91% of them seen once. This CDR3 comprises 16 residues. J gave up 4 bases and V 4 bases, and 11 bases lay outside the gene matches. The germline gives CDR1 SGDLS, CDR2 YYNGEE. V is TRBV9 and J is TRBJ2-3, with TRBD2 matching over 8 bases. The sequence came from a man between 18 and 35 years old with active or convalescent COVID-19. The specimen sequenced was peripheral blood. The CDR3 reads CASSSRGGGWADTQYF. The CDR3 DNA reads TGTGCCAGCAGCTCTCGGGGGGGCGGTTGGGCAGATACGCAGTATTTT.